Below are 17 T cell receptor beta chains sequenced from a single sample in a study of T cells after yellow fever vaccination. TCRdb called the 5' RACE reads again in MiXCR, with one record for every CDR3 protein. The profile shows over 45,000 distinct CDR3 sequences, around 6.2% of them singletons. The sequencing used PBMCs, either bulk or a sorted T-cell subset (CD4+, CD8+, memory, or dextramer-sorted; not recorded which), collected on the day of the yellow fever booster vaccination. These receptors all stem from a man in his late teens or twenties who received the YFV17D yellow fever vaccine.

This clonotype showed up many times. CDR3 loop: CSAETSGSYEQYF. CDR3 sequence (DNA): TGCAGCGCCGAGACTAGCGGATCCTACGAGCAGTACTTC. The chain links TRBV29-1 to TRBJ2-7; 9 positions match TRBD2. The trim removed 7 bases at V and 1 base at J, leaving 5 bases unmatched. CDR3 size: 13 residues. Germline assignment: CDR1 SQVTM and CDR2 ANQGSEA.

Only a few counts were recorded for this clonotype. The chain recombines TRBV9 with TRBJ2-1; no definite D call. Germline CDR1 reads SGDLS; CDR2 reads YYNGEE. V was pared by 4 bases and J by 4 bases, with 6 bases between. The CDR3 has 12 amino acids. The CDR3 bases are TGTGCCAGCAGCCGGGTTTACAATGAGCAGTTCTTC. Protein: CASSRVYNEQFF.

This clonotype appeared many times. The chain links TRBV28 to TRBJ1-2; D is ambiguous. With 5 bases removed from V and 8 bases from J, the gap between germline ends came to 12 bases. The CDR3 runs to 12 residues. Germline V gene sequence: CDR1 MDHEN, CDR2 SYDVKM. The CDR3 bases are TGTGCCAGCAGTCGCCACATGGGGGGCTACACCTTC. Its protein product is CASSRHMGGYTF.

This chain joins TRBV6-5 and TRBJ1-4, with D perhaps TRBD1 (5 bases). The V end lost 2 bases, the J end lost 4 bases, and 14 bases lay between the germline ends. This CDR3 is 16 amino acids long. Germline-derived CDR1 and CDR2 are MNHEY and SVGAGI. CDR3 DNA sequence: TGTGCCAGCAGTTACAGAAACAGGTTGGGTAATGAAAAACTGTTTTTT. It yields the protein CASSYRNRLGNEKLFF.

This clonotype occurred many times. V and J are TRBV20-1 and TRBJ2-7; unclear D gene. CDR1 is DFQATT and CDR2 is SNEGSKA in the germline V gene (reference sequence). The CDR3 is made up of 11 amino acids. V was pared by 6 bases and J by 4 bases, with 10 bases between. For the CDR3, the DNA is TGCAGTGCCAAAACAGAATACGAGCAGTACTTC. Its translation is CSAKTEYEQYF.

This clonotype was recorded a few times. This chain links TRBV12-3 or TRBV12-4 with TRBJ1-2; D perhaps matches TRBD1 (5 bases). The CDR3 is 12 residues long. Trimming pared 7 bases from V and 5 bases from J, leaving 11 bases between. This chain's CDR3 is CASTPGGYGYTF. CDR3 DNA: TGTGCCAGCACCCCGGGGGGTTATGGCTACACCTTC.

This clonotype occurred a few times. The chain combines TRBV6-1 with TRBJ2-1, with D unresolved. CDR1 and CDR2 (germline): MNHNS, SASEGT. The CDR3 has 14 residues. The ends were cut back, 6 bases at V and 0 bases at J, with 9 bases in the middle. The CDR3 reads CASRQEYSYNEQFF. Here the CDR3 DNA reads TGTGCCAGCAGGCAGGAGTACTCCTACAATGAGCAGTTCTTC.

This clonotype was seen ten or more times. The chain is built from TRBV27 and TRBJ1-6; D not resolved. CDR1 and CDR2 from the germline V gene are MNHEY and SMNVEV (reference sequence). Deletions cut 6 bases from V and 9 bases from J, with 18 bases between. The CDR3 is made up of 15 amino acids. The CDR3 sequence is CASSRITEKPSPLHF. CDR3 coding DNA: TGTGCCAGCAGCCGAATAACAGAGAAGCCTTCACCCCTCCACTTT.

In this sample, this clonotype turned up many times. The chain has TRBV4-3 and TRBJ1-2; TRBD1 agrees at 7 bases. V trimming: 4 bases; J trimming: 8 bases; junction bases outside the gene matches: 10. This CDR3 contains 14 residues. Germline-derived CDR1 and CDR2 are LGHNA and YSLEER. This chain's CDR3 is CASSLLTGVRGYTF. CDR3 nucleotide sequence: TGCGCCAGCAGCCTACTAACAGGGGTTAGAGGCTACACCTTC.

This clonotype was detected ten times or more. The chain uses TRBV28 and TRBJ1-6, with TRBD1 identical over 9 bases. The CDR3 is 15 residues long. With V trimmed by 5 bases and J by 5 bases, 4 bases remained unmatched. Germline V lookup: CDR1 MDHEN, CDR2 SYDVKM. The CDR3 coding sequence is TGTGCCAGCAGTCCCCGGGACAGGGATAATTCACCCCTCCACTTT. It codes for CASSPRDRDNSPLHF.

This clonotype was recorded a few times. The genes are TRBV27 and TRBJ2-7; the D gene is possibly TRBD1 (6 bases). The CDR3 has 15 residues. Trimming removed 6 bases at V and 1 base at J, with 16 bases between. Germline V CDR1 and CDR2: MNHEY, SMNVEV (reference sequence). The CDR3 loop reads CASRPRGVLSYEQYV. The CDR3 region has the DNA TGTGCCAGCAGGCCCAGGGGAGTATTGTCCTACGAGCAGTACGTC.

This rearrangement joins TRBV25-1 to TRBJ1-4; D is ambiguous. Trimming took 4 bases from V and 4 from J, leaving 7 bases between them. From germline, CDR1 is MGHDK and CDR2 SYGVNS. The CDR3 length is 13 residues. The CDR3 here is CASSVSRNEKLFF. CDR3 sequence (DNA): TGTGCCAGCAGTGTCAGCCGTAATGAAAAACTGTTTTTT.

The V gene is TRBV11-2, the J gene TRBJ2-2, with D perhaps assigned TRBD1 or TRBD2 (5 bases each). The CDR3 spans 15 residues. Deletions cut 4 bases from V and 6 bases from J, with 15 bases between. CDR1 SGHAT and CDR2 FQNNGV come from the germline V gene. The CDR3 loop reads CASSYGGPGSGELFF. DNA of the CDR3: TGTGCCAGCAGCTATGGGGGACCCGGGTCCGGGGAGCTGTTTTTT.

J is TRBJ2-7 and V is TRBV4-3, with 9 bases that match TRBD1. Unmatched junction bases numbered 4, after V lost 2 bases and J lost 2 bases. In germline, CDR1 is LGHNA, CDR2 YSLEER. The CDR3 runs 15 residues. CDR3: CASSQWGQGAYEQYF. CDR3 DNA: TGCGCCAGCAGCCAATGGGGACAGGGCGCCTACGAGCAGTACTTC.

This clonotype was seen repeatedly, ten times or more. The genes are TRBV12-3 or TRBV12-4 and TRBJ2-2; no clear D. With 4 bases removed from V and 5 bases from J, the gap between germline ends came to 8 bases. This CDR3 comprises 13 residues. The CDR3 nucleotides are TGTGCCAGCAGTTCTGGGTGGACCGGGGAGCTGTTTTTT. It translates to CASSSGWTGELFF.

J is TRBJ2-5 and V is TRBV7-2, with 11 bases matching TRBD2. V was pared by 3 bases and J by 5 bases, with 5 bases of the junction left unmatched. The CDR3 is made up of 15 amino acids. Germline assignment: CDR1 SGHTA and CDR2 FQGNSA. In DNA form, the CDR3 reads TGTGCCAGCAGCTTGCTAGCGGGGGGCTCGGAGACCCAGTACTTC. Protein product: CASSLLAGGSETQYF.

The V gene is TRBV6-2 or TRBV6-3, the J gene TRBJ1-5; the D gene is possibly TRBD1 (6 bases). Germline V gives CDR1 MNHEY, CDR2 SVGEGT. CDR3 length: 13 residues. V was pared by 6 bases and J by 6 bases, with 12 bases between. This chain's CDR3 is CASRAQGLQPQHF. CDR3 nucleotides: TGTGCCAGCAGGGCACAGGGACTTCAGCCCCAGCATTTT.